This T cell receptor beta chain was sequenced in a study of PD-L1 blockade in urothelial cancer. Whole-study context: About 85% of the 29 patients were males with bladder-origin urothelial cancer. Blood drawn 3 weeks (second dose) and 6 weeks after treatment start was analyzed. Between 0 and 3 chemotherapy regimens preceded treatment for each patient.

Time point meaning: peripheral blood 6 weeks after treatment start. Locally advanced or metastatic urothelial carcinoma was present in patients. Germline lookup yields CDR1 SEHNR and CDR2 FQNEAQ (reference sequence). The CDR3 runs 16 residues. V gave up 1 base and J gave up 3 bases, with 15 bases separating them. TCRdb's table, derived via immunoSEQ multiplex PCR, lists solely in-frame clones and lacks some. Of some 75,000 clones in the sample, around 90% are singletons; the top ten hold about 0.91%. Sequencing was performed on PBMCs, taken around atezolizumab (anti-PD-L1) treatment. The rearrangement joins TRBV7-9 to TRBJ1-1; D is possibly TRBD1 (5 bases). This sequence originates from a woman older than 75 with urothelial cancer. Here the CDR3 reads CASSLGSRERDTEAFF. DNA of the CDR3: TGTGCCAGCAGCTTAGGCTCCAGGGAGCGGGACACTGAAGCTTTCTTT. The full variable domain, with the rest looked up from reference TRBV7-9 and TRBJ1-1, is DTGVSQNPRHKITKRGQNVTFRCDPISEHNRLYWYRQTLGQGPEFLTYFQNEAQLEKSRLLSDRFSAERPKGSFSTLEIQRTEQGDSAMYLCASSLGSRERDTEAFFGQGTRLTVV.